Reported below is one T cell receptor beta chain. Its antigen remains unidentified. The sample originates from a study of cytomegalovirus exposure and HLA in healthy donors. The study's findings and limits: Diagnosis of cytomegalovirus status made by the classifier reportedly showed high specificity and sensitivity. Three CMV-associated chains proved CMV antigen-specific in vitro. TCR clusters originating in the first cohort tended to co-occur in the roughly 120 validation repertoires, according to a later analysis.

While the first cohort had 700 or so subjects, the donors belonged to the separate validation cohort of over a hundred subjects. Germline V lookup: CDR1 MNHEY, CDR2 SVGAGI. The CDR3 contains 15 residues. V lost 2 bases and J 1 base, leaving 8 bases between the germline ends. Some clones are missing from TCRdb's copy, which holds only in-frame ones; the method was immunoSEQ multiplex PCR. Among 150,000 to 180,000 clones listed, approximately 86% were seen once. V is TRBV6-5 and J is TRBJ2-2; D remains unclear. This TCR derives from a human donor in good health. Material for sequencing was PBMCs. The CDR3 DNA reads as TGTGCCAGCAGTTACCTCGGTGTGAACACCGGGGAGCTGTTTTTT. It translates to CASSYLGVNTGELFF.